This TCR beta chain came from a study of human T cells and chemical hapten exposure. The wider study: The sensitizer, 2% DPC, was used on 2 cm by 2 cm of upper inner arm skin.

How the authors handled the data: Per-sample TCR counts ranged from about 20,000 to 690,600, median roughly 96,000. From the RACE reads, TCRdb called clonotypes with MiXCR, one entry per CDR3 protein. The V and J calls reflect TCRdb's pipeline rather than the authors' work. The data contain about 270,000 distinct CDR3 sequences, almost 8% of them seen just once; the ten biggest clones take up less than 1.5%. The V gene end was trimmed by 0 bases and the J gene end by 4 bases; junction bases not matched to a gene: 3. Germline CDR1 SGHRS, CDR2 YFSETQ. This CDR3 region has 15 residues. This clonotype was counted only a few times. Its target is unknown. Points from the study as a whole: Once DPC sensitization occurred, TCRs above 1 in 1000 frequency showed no change.

The time point was: pre-sensitization, week 0. This sample's treatment: therapeutic diphenylcyclopropenone sensitization with weekly scalp DPC. Patients had alopecia, were aged 18 to 70, and were not pregnant. This chain joins TRBV5-1 and TRBJ2-2; 7 positions agree with TRBD1. The sequenced sample was whole blood, obtained in connection with sensitization to the hapten diphenylcyclopropenone (DPC). This TCR derives from a young man with alopecia areata. Some clones in this sample may be carry-over from other donors' samples. CDR3 region: CASSLDTGATGELFF. The CDR3 DNA reads TGCGCCAGCAGCTTGGATACAGGGGCCACCGGGGAGCTGTTTTTT.